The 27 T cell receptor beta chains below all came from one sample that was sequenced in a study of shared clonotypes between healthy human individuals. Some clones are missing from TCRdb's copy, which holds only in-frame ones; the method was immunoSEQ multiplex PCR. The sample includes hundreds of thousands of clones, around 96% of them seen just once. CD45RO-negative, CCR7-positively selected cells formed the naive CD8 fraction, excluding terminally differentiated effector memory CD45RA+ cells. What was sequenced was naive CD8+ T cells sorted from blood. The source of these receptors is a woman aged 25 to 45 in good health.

The DNA for the CDR3 is TGTGCCAGCAGCCATGGACAGGGATGGGTCAGCAATCAGCCCCAGCATTTT. Its protein product is CASSHGQGWVSNQPQHF. The chain joins TRBV7-8 to TRBJ1-5, with 8 bases aligning to TRBD1. V lost 5 bases to trimming and J lost 1 base; unmatched junction nucleotides: 10. The length of the CDR3 is 17 residues. CDR1 SGHVS and CDR2 FQNEAQ come from the germline V gene.

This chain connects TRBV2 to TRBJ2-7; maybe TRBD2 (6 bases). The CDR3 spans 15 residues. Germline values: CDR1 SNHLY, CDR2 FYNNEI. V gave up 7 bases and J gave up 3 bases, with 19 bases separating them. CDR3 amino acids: CASNKPAGPDYEQYF. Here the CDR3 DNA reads TGTGCCAGCAACAAGCCGGCGGGGCCGGACTACGAGCAGTACTTC.

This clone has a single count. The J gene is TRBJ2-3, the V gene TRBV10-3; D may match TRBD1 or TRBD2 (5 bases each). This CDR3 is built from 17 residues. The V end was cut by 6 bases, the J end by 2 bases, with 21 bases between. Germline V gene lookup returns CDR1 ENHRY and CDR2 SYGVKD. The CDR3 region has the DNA TGTGCCATCAGCGGATCTCGGGACCCTCCTACCACAGATACGCAGTATTTT. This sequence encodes CAISGSRDPPTTDTQYF.

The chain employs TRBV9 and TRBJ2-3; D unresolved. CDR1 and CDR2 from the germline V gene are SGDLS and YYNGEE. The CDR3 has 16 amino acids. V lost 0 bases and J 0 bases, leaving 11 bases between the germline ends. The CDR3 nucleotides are TGTGCCAGCAGCGTAGGAACTTTATCTAGCACAGATACGCAGTATTTT. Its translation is CASSVGTLSSTDTQYF.

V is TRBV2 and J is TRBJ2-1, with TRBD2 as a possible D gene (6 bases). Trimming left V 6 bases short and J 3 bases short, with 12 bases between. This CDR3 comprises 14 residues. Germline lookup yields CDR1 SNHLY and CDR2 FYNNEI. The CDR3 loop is CASSVSGLYNEQFF. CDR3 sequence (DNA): TGTGCCAGCAGCGTTAGCGGCCTCTACAATGAGCAGTTCTTC. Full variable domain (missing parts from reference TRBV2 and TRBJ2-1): EPEVTQTPSHQVTQMGQEVILRCVPISNHLYFYWYRQILGQKVEFLVSFYNNEISEKSEIFDDQFSVERPDGSNFTLKIRSTKLEDSAMYFCASSVSGLYNEQFFGPGTRLTVL.

This chain's CDR3 is CASSLALGDEQFF. CDR3 DNA sequence: TGCGCCAGCAGTCTTGCCCTTGGGGATGAGCAGTTCTTC. V and J are TRBV4-1 and TRBJ2-1; no clear D. Germline CDR1 MGHRA, CDR2 YSYEKL. The CDR3 sequence is 13 residues long. With 6 bases removed from V and 8 bases from J, the gap between germline ends came to 14 bases.

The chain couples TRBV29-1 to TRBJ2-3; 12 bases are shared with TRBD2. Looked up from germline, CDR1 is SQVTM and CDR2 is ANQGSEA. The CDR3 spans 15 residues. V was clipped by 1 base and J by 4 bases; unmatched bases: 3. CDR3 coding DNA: TGCAGCGTTGAAGGGTCTAGCGGGAGGGCAGATACGCAGTATTTT. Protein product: CSVEGSSGRADTQYF.

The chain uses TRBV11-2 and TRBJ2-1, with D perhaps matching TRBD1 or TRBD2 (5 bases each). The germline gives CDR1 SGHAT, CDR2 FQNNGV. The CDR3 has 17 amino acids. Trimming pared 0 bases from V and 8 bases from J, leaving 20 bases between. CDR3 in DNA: TGTGCCAGCAGCTTAGATAAGGGGAGCTCCCCCAGCGATGAGCAGTTCTTC. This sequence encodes CASSLDKGSSPSDEQFF. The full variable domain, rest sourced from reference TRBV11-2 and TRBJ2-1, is EAGVAQSPRYKIIEKRQSVAFWCNPISGHATLYWYQQILGQGPKLLIQFQNNGVVDDSQLPKDRFSAERLKGVDSTLKIQPAKLEDSAVYLCASSLDKGSSPSDEQFFGPGTRLTVL.

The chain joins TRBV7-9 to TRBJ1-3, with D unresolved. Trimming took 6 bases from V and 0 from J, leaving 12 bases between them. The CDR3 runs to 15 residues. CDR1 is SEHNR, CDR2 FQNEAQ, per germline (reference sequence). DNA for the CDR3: TGTGCCAGCAGACCAGACGGGTACTCTGGAAACACCATATATTTT. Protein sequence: CASRPDGYSGNTIYF.

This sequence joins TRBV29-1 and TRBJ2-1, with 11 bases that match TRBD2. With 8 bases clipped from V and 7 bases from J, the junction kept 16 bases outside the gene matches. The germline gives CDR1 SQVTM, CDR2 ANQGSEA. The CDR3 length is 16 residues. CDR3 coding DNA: TGCAGCCACGGGGCCCGGACTAGCGGGTTGGTGAATGAGCAGTTCTTC. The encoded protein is CSHGARTSGLVNEQFF.

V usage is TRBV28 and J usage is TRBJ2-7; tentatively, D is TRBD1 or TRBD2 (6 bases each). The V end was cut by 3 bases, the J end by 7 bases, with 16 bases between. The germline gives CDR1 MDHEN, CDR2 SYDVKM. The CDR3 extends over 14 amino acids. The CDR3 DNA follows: TGTGCCAGCAGTTTGGGGGGCGAGGGGTTGGAGCAGTACTTC. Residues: CASSLGGEGLEQYF. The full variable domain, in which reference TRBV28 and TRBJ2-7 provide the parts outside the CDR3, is DVKVTQSSRYLVKRTGEKVFLECVQDMDHENMFWYRQDPGLGLRLIYFSYDVKMKEKGDIPEGYSVSREKKERFSLILESASTNQTSMYLCASSLGGEGLEQYFGPGTRLTVT.

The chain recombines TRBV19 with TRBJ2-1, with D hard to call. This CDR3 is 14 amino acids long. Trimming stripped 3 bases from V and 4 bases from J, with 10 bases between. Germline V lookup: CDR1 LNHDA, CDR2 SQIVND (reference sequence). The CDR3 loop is CASSMVGFYNEQFF. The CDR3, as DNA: TGTGCCAGTAGTATGGTTGGCTTTTACAATGAGCAGTTCTTC.

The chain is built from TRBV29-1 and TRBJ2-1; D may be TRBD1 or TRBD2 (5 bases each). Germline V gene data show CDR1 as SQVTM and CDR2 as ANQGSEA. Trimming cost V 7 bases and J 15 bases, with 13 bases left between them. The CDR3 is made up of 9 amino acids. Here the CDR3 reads CSGGTCGFF. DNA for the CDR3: TGCAGCGGGGGGACCTGTGGGTTCTTC.

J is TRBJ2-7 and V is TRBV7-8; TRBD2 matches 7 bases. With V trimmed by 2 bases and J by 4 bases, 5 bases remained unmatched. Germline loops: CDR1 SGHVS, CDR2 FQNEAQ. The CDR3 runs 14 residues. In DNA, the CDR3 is TGTGCCAGCAGCTTACCCGGGACTATTTACGAGCAGTACTTC. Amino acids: CASSLPGTIYEQYF.

CDR3 nucleotides: TGTGCCAGCAGTTCCAACAGGTTTAGTTGGGACACCATATATTTT. It codes for CASSSNRFSWDTIYF. The chain is built from TRBV28 and TRBJ1-3; a weak D match, TRBD1 (5 bases). Germline V lookup: CDR1 MDHEN, CDR2 SYDVKM. The CDR3 has 15 residues. The germline V and J ends were trimmed by 4 bases and 8 bases, with 18 bases remaining between them.

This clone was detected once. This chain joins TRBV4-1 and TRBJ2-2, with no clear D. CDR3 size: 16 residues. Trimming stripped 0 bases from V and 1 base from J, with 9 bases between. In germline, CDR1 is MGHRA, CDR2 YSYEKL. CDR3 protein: CASSQELRLNTGELFF. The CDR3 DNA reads TGCGCCAGCAGCCAAGAACTTAGATTGAACACCGGGGAGCTGTTTTTT.

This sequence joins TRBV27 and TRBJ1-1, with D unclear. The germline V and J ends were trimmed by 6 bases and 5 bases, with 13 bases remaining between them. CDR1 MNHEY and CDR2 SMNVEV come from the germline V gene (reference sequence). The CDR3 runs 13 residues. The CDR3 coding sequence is TGTGCCAGCAGAGAATTGTCGGTAACTGAAGCTTTCTTT. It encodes CASRELSVTEAFF.

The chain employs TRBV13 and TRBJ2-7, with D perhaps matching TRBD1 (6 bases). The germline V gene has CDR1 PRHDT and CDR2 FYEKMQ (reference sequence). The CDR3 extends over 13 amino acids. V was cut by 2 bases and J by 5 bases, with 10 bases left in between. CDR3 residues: CASSLTGRNEQYF. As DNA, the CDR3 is TGTGCCAGCAGCTTAACAGGGCGCAACGAGCAGTACTTC.

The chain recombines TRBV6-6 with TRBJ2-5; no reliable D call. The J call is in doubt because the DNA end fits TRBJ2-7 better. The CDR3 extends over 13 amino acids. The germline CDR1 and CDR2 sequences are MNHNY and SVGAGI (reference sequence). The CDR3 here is CASGPDVPYEQYF. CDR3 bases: TGTGCCAGCGGTCCAGACGTCCCCTACGAGCAGTACTTC.

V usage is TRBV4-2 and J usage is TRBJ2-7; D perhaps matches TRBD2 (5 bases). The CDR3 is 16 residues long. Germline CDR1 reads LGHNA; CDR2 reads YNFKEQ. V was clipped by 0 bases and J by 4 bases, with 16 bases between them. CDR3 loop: CASSQDFDYDEYEQYF. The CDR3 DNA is TGTGCCAGCAGCCAAGATTTTGACTACGATGAATACGAGCAGTACTTC.

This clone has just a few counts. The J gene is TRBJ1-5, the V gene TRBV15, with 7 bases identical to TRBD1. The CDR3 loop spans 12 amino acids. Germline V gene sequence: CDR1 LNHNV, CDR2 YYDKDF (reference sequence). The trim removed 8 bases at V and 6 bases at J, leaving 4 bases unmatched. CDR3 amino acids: CATSGGTQPQHF. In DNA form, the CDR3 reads TGTGCCACCTCAGGGGGTACTCAGCCCCAGCATTTT. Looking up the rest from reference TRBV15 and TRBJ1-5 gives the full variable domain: DAMVIQNPRYQVTQFGKPVTLSCSQTLNHNVMYWYQQKSSQAPKLLFHYYDKDFNNEADTPDNFQSRRPNTSFCFLDIRSPGLGDTAMYLCATSGGTQPQHFGDGTRLSIL.

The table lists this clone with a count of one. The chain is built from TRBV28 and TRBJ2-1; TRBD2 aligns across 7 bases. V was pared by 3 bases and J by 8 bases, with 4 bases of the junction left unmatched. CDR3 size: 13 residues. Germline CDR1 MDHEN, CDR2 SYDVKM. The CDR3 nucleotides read TGTGCCAGCAGTTTGGGGAGGGCCGATGAGCAGTTCTTC. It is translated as CASSLGRADEQFF.

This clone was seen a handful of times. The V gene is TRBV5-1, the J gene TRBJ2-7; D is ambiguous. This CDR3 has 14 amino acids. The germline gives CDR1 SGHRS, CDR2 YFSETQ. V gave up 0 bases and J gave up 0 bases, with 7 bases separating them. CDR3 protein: CASSLVRDSYEQYF. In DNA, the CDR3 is TGCGCCAGCAGCTTGGTGAGAGACTCCTACGAGCAGTACTTC.

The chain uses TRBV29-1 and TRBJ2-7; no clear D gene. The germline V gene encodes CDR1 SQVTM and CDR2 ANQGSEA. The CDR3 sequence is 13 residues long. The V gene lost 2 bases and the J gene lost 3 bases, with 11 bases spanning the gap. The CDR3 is CSVETHYSYEQYF. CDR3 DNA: TGCAGCGTTGAAACCCACTATAGCTACGAGCAGTACTTC.

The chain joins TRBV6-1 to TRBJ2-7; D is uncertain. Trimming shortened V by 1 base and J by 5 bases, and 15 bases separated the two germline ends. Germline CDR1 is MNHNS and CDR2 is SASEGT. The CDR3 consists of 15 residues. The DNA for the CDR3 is TGTGCCAGCAGTGAAGATGGTTGGGAAGTGGACGAGCAGTACTTC. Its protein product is CASSEDGWEVDEQYF.

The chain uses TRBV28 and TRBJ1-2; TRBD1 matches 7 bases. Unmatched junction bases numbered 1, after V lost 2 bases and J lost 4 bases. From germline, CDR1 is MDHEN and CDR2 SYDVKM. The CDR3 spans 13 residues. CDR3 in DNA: TGTGCCAGCAGTTTAGACAGGGTCTATGGCTACACCTTC. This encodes CASSLDRVYGYTF.

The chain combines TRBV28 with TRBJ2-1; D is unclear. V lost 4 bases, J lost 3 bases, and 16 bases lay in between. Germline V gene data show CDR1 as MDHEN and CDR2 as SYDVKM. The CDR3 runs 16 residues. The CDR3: CASSSSLETHYNEQFF. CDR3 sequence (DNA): TGTGCCAGCAGTTCTTCTTTGGAGACTCACTACAATGAGCAGTTCTTC.